A single sample is the source of the 21 T cell receptor beta chains below, sequenced in a study of lymphopenia after photon versus proton radiotherapy. Some clones are missing from TCRdb's copy, which holds only in-frame ones; the method was immunoSEQ multiplex PCR. Altogether around 50,000 clones are present, about four fifths being singletons, with the ten largest covering around 2%. The specimen comprised peripheral blood, sampled from a patient treated with proton-based radiotherapy. The receptors come from a man in his fifties or sixties with pancreatic cancer.

The CDR3 nucleotides read TGTGCCAGCAGTCGCCCGGGACAGGGGAGTCAGCCCCAGCATTTT. Its protein product is CASSRPGQGSQPQHF. The J gene is TRBJ1-5, the V gene TRBV27, with 10 bases matching TRBD1. The length of the CDR3 is 15 residues. The V gene end was trimmed by 5 bases and the J gene end by 6 bases; junction bases not matched to a gene: 7. CDR1 MNHEY and CDR2 SMNVEV come from the germline V gene (reference sequence).

Points on this clone: One end of the junction is discordant with germline, which a read error may explain. V usage is TRBV7-7 and J usage is TRBJ2-5; 7 nucleotides line up with TRBD2. TRBJ2-7 explains the end of the DNA better; the J call may be wrong. The CDR3 is 13 amino acids. Germline CDR1 reads SSHAT; CDR2 reads FNYEAQ (reference sequence). DNA of the CDR3: TGTGCTAGCAGCTTAGCGGGTAGCCCCGAGCAGTACTTC. This translates into CASSLAGSPEQYF.

This rearrangement joins TRBV27 to TRBJ1-2; the D gene is possibly TRBD1 (5 bases). Trimming shortened V by 8 bases and J by 0 bases, and 16 bases separated the two germline ends. Germline V gives CDR1 MNHEY, CDR2 SMNVEV (reference sequence). This CDR3 contains 15 residues. The CDR3 is CASSSFGGSNYGYTF. As DNA, the CDR3 is TGTGCCAGCTCCTCATTTGGGGGGTCTAACTATGGCTACACCTTC.

The J gene is TRBJ1-1, the V gene TRBV28; TRBD1 aligns across 7 bases. The germline gives CDR1 MDHEN, CDR2 SYDVKM. V was pared by 6 bases and J by 6 bases, with 13 bases of the junction left unmatched. The CDR3 loop spans 15 amino acids. Written as DNA, the CDR3 is TGTGCCAGCAGCCCTATTGACAGGGAGGGACCTGAAGCTTTCTTT. This translates into CASSPIDREGPEAFF.

J is TRBJ2-5 and V is TRBV7-9, with 8 bases identical to TRBD2. The germline V gene encodes CDR1 SEHNR and CDR2 FQNEAQ (reference sequence). This CDR3 is built from 17 residues. V trimming: 4 bases; J trimming: 1 base; junction bases outside the gene matches: 11. This CDR3 reads CASSSRRSSGFQETQYF. Here the CDR3 DNA reads TGTGCCAGCAGCTCCAGGAGATCTAGCGGGTTCCAAGAGACCCAGTACTTC.

This rearrangement joins TRBV7-3 to TRBJ2-1; D gene ambiguous. Trimming took off 5 bases at V and 8 bases at J, with 19 bases between the two ends. The CDR3 extends over 15 amino acids. The germline V gene has CDR1 SGHTA and CDR2 FQGTGA. The CDR3 bases are TGTGCCAGCAGCAAGGACCACGCGGCCCTATATGAGCAGTTCTTC. Translated, it gives CASSKDHAALYEQFF.

In its sample, this clone was seen a few times. This chain connects TRBV27 to TRBJ2-7; D unresolved. Germline V CDR1 and CDR2: MNHEY, SMNVEV (reference sequence). CDR3 length equals 13 residues. Trimming pared 0 bases from V and 4 bases from J, leaving 7 bases between. As DNA, the CDR3 is TGTGCCAGCAGTTTATCGTTAGCTTACGAGCAGTACTTC. This encodes CASSLSLAYEQYF.

This chain links TRBV28 with TRBJ2-7; D perhaps matches TRBD1 (5 bases). CDR3 length: 16 amino acids. CDR1 MDHEN and CDR2 SYDVKM come from the germline V gene. The V gene lost 7 bases and the J gene lost 6 bases, with 25 bases spanning the gap. The CDR3 loop reads CASTPPQGMGWGEQYF. The CDR3 bases are TGTGCCAGCACCCCCCCCCAGGGAATGGGGTGGGGCGAGCAGTACTTC. Full variable domain (rest looked up from reference TRBV28 and TRBJ2-7): DVKVTQSSRYLVKRTGEKVFLECVQDMDHENMFWYRQDPGLGLRLIYFSYDVKMKEKGDIPEGYSVSREKKERFSLILESASTNQTSMYLCASTPPQGMGWGEQYFGPGTRLTVT.

Concerning this clone itself: Within the sample, other DNA sequences also encode this same CDR3. The chain is built from TRBV18 and TRBJ2-7; D is possibly TRBD1 (6 bases). With 3 bases removed from V and 5 bases from J, the gap between germline ends came to 11 bases. This CDR3 spans 13 amino acids. CDR1 and CDR2 from the germline V gene are KGHSH and LQKENI. The CDR3 nucleotides read TGTGCCAGCTCACCCCGCAGGGGCCACGAGCAGTACTTC. Translating it yields CASSPRRGHEQYF.

CDR3 sequence reads: CASSSGQGVVTEAFF. CDR3 nucleotide sequence: TGCGCCAGCAGCTCCGGTCAGGGGGTGGTAACTGAAGCTTTCTTT. V gene TRBV5-1 combines with J gene TRBJ1-1, with TRBD1 matching over 7 bases. Per the germline V gene, CDR1 is SGHRS and CDR2 is YFSETQ. The CDR3 totals 15 residues. V lost 3 bases and J lost 5; bases outside the gene matches: 10.

The chain employs TRBV18 and TRBJ1-2, with D perhaps matching TRBD1 (5 bases). V was clipped by 4 bases and J by 7 bases, with 28 bases between them. The germline gives CDR1 KGHSH, CDR2 LQKENI. This CDR3 has 18 amino acids. The CDR3 loop is CASSLTLTAGTNLGGYTF. For the CDR3, the DNA is TGTGCCAGCTCACTTACCCTAACCGCCGGGACCAACCTCGGTGGCTACACCTTC. The full variable domain, with the rest looked up from reference TRBV18 and TRBJ1-2, is NAGVMQNPRHLVRRRGQEARLRCSPMKGHSHVYWYRQLPEEGLKFMVYLQKENIIDESGMPKERFSAEFPKEGPSILRIQQVVRGDSAAYFCASSLTLTAGTNLGGYTFGSGTRLTVV.

CDR3 loop: CASSVNRASSYEQYF. CDR3 in DNA: TGTGCCAGCAGCGTAAACAGGGCCAGCTCCTACGAGCAGTACTTC. This chain joins TRBV5-4 and TRBJ2-5; possible D gene TRBD1, 6 bases. The J call may be mistaken, given a closer DNA end match to TRBJ2-7. Germline lookup yields CDR1 SGHNT and CDR2 YYREEE (reference sequence). This CDR3 is built from 15 residues.

The V and J genes are TRBV11-3 and TRBJ2-2, with no clear D. Germline V gene data show CDR1 as SGHNT and CDR2 as YENEEA. V was pared by 5 bases and J by 5 bases, with 9 bases between. CDR3 length equals 13 residues. The CDR3 region is CASSLRATGELFF. For the CDR3, the DNA is TGTGCCAGCAGCCTAAGAGCGACCGGGGAGCTGTTTTTT.

This rearrangement joins TRBV4-3 to TRBJ2-1; D unclear. V shed 0 bases and J shed 0 bases, with 12 bases lying between them. Germline V gives CDR1 LGHNA, CDR2 YSLEER. The CDR3 contains 17 residues. The CDR3 loop is CASSQDPPGSSYNEQFF. Here the CDR3 DNA reads TGCGCCAGCAGCCAAGATCCACCCGGGTCCTCCTACAATGAGCAGTTCTTC.

The V call is TRBV30, the J call TRBJ2-3; 12 nucleotides match TRBD1. The CDR3 runs 14 residues. Germline-derived CDR1 and CDR2 are GTSNPN and SVGIG (reference sequence). The CDR3 DNA is TGTGCTTGGGGACAGGGGGCTAGCACAGATACGCAGTATTTT. It yields the protein CAWGQGASTDTQYF.

This chain uses TRBV30 with TRBJ2-1, with D uncertain. CDR1 is GTSNPN, CDR2 SVGIG, per germline (reference sequence). The CDR3 extends over 11 amino acids. Trimming pared 1 base from V and 11 bases from J, leaving 9 bases between. The CDR3 loop reads CAWSGPNKQFF. CDR3 DNA: TGTGCCTGGAGTGGTCCGAACAAGCAGTTCTTC.

With respect to this clone: A junction boundary mismatches the germline segment, possibly from a read error. The gene calls are TRBV25-1 and TRBJ2-7; maybe TRBD2 (6 bases). The CDR3 extends over 11 amino acids. CDR1 MGHDK and CDR2 SYGVNS come from the germline V gene. This chain's CDR3 is CPRGRPYEQYF. The CDR3 nucleotides are TGCCCGCGGGGCAGACCCTACGAGCAGTACTTC.

The V and J genes are TRBV7-6 and TRBJ2-1; no clear D gene. The CDR3 contains 12 residues. Germline values: CDR1 SGHVS, CDR2 FNYEAQ. Trimming shortened V by 6 bases and J by 6 bases, and 9 bases separated the two germline ends. CDR3 region: CASSSSINEQFF. DNA of the CDR3: TGTGCCAGCAGTTCTTCTATCAATGAGCAGTTCTTC.

This clone showed up just a few times. The J gene is TRBJ1-1, the V gene TRBV18, with 7 bases aligning to TRBD1. The CDR3 spans 18 residues. Germline V lookup: CDR1 KGHSH, CDR2 LQKENI. After removal of 0 bases from V and 0 bases from J, the junction contained 10 bases not matched to a gene. The CDR3 DNA follows: TGTGCCAGCTCACCACCGTGGGAAGGGACAGCCTTGAACACTGAAGCTTTCTTT. As protein: CASSPPWEGTALNTEAFF.

This clone was seen more than once but under ten times. The chain carries TRBV4-2 and TRBJ1-5, with no clear D. The CDR3 has 13 amino acids. The V and J ends lost 0 bases and 4 bases respectively, with 4 bases between them. Germline-derived CDR1 and CDR2 are LGHNA and YNFKEQ. As DNA, the CDR3 is TGTGCCAGCAGCCAAGATAGTAATCAGCCCCAGCATTTT. It specifies CASSQDSNQPQHF.

The chain joins TRBV30 to TRBJ1-6, with D possibly being TRBD1 (6 bases). Trimming took 2 bases from V and 7 from J, leaving 9 bases between them. The CDR3 extends over 13 amino acids. Germline V lookup: CDR1 GTSNPN, CDR2 SVGIG (reference sequence). Here the CDR3 reads CAWSPQGNSPLHF. The CDR3 DNA reads TGTGCCTGGAGTCCACAGGGAAATTCACCCCTCCACTTT.